A selection of T cell receptor beta chains follows, all from one sample in a study of cytomegalovirus exposure and HLA in healthy donors. Assay used: immunoSEQ multiplex PCR; TCRdb lists only in-frame clones, some missing. This repertoire shows some 140,000 clones, under 85% found once; its top ten account for about 2.7%. The specimen was PBMCs. These receptors all stem from a man younger than 35 in good health and CMV-seronegative. CDR3s include the opening cysteine and the closing phenylalanine or tryptophan. Fields, in order: D gene, J gene, clone size, V gene, CDR3 protein, CDR3 DNA. The D gene is left open where the match is weak. Size values are once, few and many counts, or a class for expanded clones, and some rows have none.

d_call: -
j_call: TRBJ2-2
clone_size: -
v_call: TRBV28
cdr3_aa: CASSLVWGASGELFF
cdr3_nt: TGTGCCAGCAGTTTGGTCTGGGGAGCGTCCGGGGAGCTGTTTTTT

d_call: -
j_call: TRBJ1-2
clone_size: -
v_call: TRBV7-3
cdr3_aa: CASSLFGSPGNYGYTF
cdr3_nt: TGTGCCAGCAGCTTGTTCGGATCGCCAGGGAACTATGGCTACACCTTC

d_call: TRBD1
j_call: TRBJ1-3
clone_size: -
v_call: TRBV10-1
cdr3_aa: CASSPGQFSGNTIYF
cdr3_nt: TGCGCCAGCAGTCCGGGACAGTTCTCTGGAAACACCATATATTTT

d_call: -
j_call: TRBJ2-3
clone_size: -
v_call: TRBV7-6
cdr3_aa: CASSRDISDTQYF
cdr3_nt: TGTGCCAGCAGCCGGGACATCTCAGATACGCAGTATTTT

d_call: -
j_call: TRBJ2-7
clone_size: -
v_call: TRBV7-2
cdr3_aa: CASSSRTFSDEQYF
cdr3_nt: TGTGCCAGCAGCTCGAGGACTTTTTCCGACGAGCAGTACTTC

d_call: TRBD1
j_call: TRBJ2-7
clone_size: -
v_call: TRBV6-5
cdr3_aa: CASSSDRGHYEQYF
cdr3_nt: TGTGCCAGCAGTTCCGACAGGGGACACTACGAGCAGTACTTC

d_call: -
j_call: TRBJ2-3
clone_size: few
v_call: TRBV6-5
cdr3_aa: CASSPPRGAGDTQYF
cdr3_nt: TGTGCCAGCAGTCCTCCCCGGGGGGCCGGAGATACGCAGTATTTT

d_call: -
j_call: TRBJ1-4
clone_size: -
v_call: TRBV4-2
cdr3_aa: CASTSGQPNEKLFF
cdr3_nt: TGTGCCAGCACCAGCGGACAGCCTAATGAAAAACTGTTTTTT

d_call: TRBD2
j_call: TRBJ2-1
clone_size: -
v_call: TRBV9
cdr3_aa: CASSAGTTSYNEQFF
cdr3_nt: TGTGCCAGCAGCGCTGGGACTACCTCCTACAATGAGCAGTTCTTC

d_call: -
j_call: TRBJ1-1
clone_size: few
v_call: TRBV25-1
cdr3_aa: CASTGILNTEAFF
cdr3_nt: TGTGCCTCCACAGGGATCTTGAACACTGAAGCTTTCTTT

d_call: TRBD2
j_call: TRBJ2-4
clone_size: -
v_call: TRBV28
cdr3_aa: CASSLLVSGGPSSLAKNIQYF
cdr3_nt: TGTGCCAGCAGTTTATTGGTTAGCGGGGGGCCAAGTTCACTAGCCAAAAACATTCAGTACTTC

d_call: -
j_call: TRBJ1-6
clone_size: -
v_call: TRBV6-1
cdr3_aa: CASSESGGGYSPLHF
cdr3_nt: TGTGCCAGCAGTGAATCTGGGGGGGGCTATTCACCCCTCCACTTT

d_call: -
j_call: TRBJ2-2
clone_size: -
v_call: TRBV11-3
cdr3_aa: CASSGGGVDTGELFF
cdr3_nt: TGTGCCAGCAGCGGAGGCGGGGTGGACACCGGGGAGCTGTTTTTT

d_call: -
j_call: TRBJ2-3
clone_size: -
v_call: TRBV9
cdr3_aa: CASSAAADTQYF
cdr3_nt: TGTGCCAGCAGCGCAGCGGCAGATACGCAGTATTTT

d_call: TRBD1
j_call: TRBJ1-6
clone_size: -
v_call: TRBV18
cdr3_aa: CASSPRGQGTANNSPLHF
cdr3_nt: TGTGCCAGCTCACCACGGGGACAGGGGACAGCGAATAATTCACCCCTCCACTTT

d_call: -
j_call: TRBJ1-2
clone_size: -
v_call: TRBV21-1
cdr3_aa: CASTHHQGALSNYGYTF
cdr3_nt: TGTGCCAGCACCCACCACCAGGGGGCGTTAAGTAACTATGGCTACACCTTC

d_call: -
j_call: TRBJ2-7
clone_size: -
v_call: TRBV5-1
cdr3_aa: CASSPSGGGSYEQYF
cdr3_nt: TGCGCCAGCAGCCCGTCAGGAGGGGGCTCCTACGAGCAGTACTTC

d_call: -
j_call: TRBJ2-5
clone_size: -
v_call: TRBV18
cdr3_aa: CASSPTGGVRETQYF
cdr3_nt: TGTGCCAGCTCACCAACAGGGGGGGTGCGAGAGACCCAGTACTTC

d_call: TRBD1
j_call: TRBJ1-1
clone_size: -
v_call: TRBV2
cdr3_aa: CASSVGDSEAFF
cdr3_nt: TGTGCCAGCAGTGTGGGGGACAGTGAAGCTTTCTTT

d_call: -
j_call: TRBJ1-1
clone_size: -
v_call: TRBV4-3
cdr3_aa: CASSQGLGSGNTEAFF
cdr3_nt: TGCGCCAGCAGCCAGGGTCTAGGGAGCGGGAACACTGAAGCTTTCTTT

d_call: TRBD1
j_call: TRBJ1-1
clone_size: -
v_call: TRBV5-1
cdr3_aa: CASSLGPRGTNTEAFF
cdr3_nt: TGCGCCAGCAGCTTGGGCCCCAGGGGGACGAACACTGAAGCTTTCTTT

d_call: -
j_call: TRBJ1-1
clone_size: once
v_call: TRBV4-2
cdr3_aa: CASSQEGQGINTEAFF
cdr3_nt: TGTGCCAGCAGCCAAGAAGGGCAGGGAATAAACACTGAAGCTTTCTTT

d_call: TRBD1
j_call: TRBJ2-7
clone_size: -
v_call: TRBV6-5
cdr3_aa: CASSYGAGGDEQYF
cdr3_nt: TGTGCCAGCAGTTACGGGGCAGGGGGTGACGAGCAGTACTTC

d_call: -
j_call: TRBJ2-3
clone_size: -
v_call: TRBV5-1
cdr3_aa: CASSFRQPEKGDTQYF
cdr3_nt: TGCGCCAGCAGCTTCCGACAGCCGGAGAAGGGGGATACGCAGTATTTT

d_call: -
j_call: TRBJ2-6
clone_size: -
v_call: TRBV19
cdr3_aa: CASSIGGVGANGLTF
cdr3_nt: TGTGCCAGTAGTATCGGCGGAGTAGGGGCCAACGGCCTGACTTTC

d_call: TRBD1
j_call: TRBJ2-7
clone_size: -
v_call: TRBV4-1
cdr3_aa: CASSRTGQDLYEQYF
cdr3_nt: TGCGCCAGCAGCCGGACGGGACAGGACCTCTACGAGCAGTACTTC

d_call: -
j_call: TRBJ2-1
clone_size: -
v_call: TRBV4-1
cdr3_aa: CASSQDHIEQFF
cdr3_nt: TGCGCCAGCAGCCAAGACCACATAGAGCAGTTCTTC

d_call: -
j_call: TRBJ1-2
clone_size: few
v_call: TRBV21-1
cdr3_aa: CASSGRDLSNYGYTF
cdr3_nt: TGTGCCAGCAGCGGACGGGACTTGAGTAACTATGGCTACACCTTC

d_call: TRBD1
j_call: TRBJ1-2
clone_size: -
v_call: TRBV10-3
cdr3_aa: CAISDKPLTGNYGYTF
cdr3_nt: TGTGCCATCAGTGACAAACCCCTGACAGGGAACTATGGCTACACCTTC

d_call: -
j_call: TRBJ1-1
clone_size: -
v_call: TRBV4-1
cdr3_aa: CASSQDHRVITEAFF
cdr3_nt: TGCGCCAGCAGCCAAGATCACAGGGTGATCACTGAAGCTTTCTTT

d_call: TRBD1
j_call: TRBJ2-7
clone_size: few
v_call: TRBV2
cdr3_aa: CASSAGTVEEQYF
cdr3_nt: TGTGCCAGCAGCGCCGGGACAGTAGAAGAGCAGTACTTC

d_call: TRBD1
j_call: TRBJ1-1
clone_size: -
v_call: TRBV27
cdr3_aa: CASSTQGQGVTEAFF
cdr3_nt: TGTGCCAGCAGTACGCAAGGACAGGGAGTCACTGAAGCTTTCTTT

d_call: -
j_call: TRBJ2-2
clone_size: -
v_call: TRBV15
cdr3_aa: CATIEAQGGTGELFF
cdr3_nt: TGTGCCACCATTGAGGCACAAGGGGGCACCGGGGAGCTGTTTTTT

d_call: TRBD1
j_call: TRBJ2-5
clone_size: -
v_call: TRBV14
cdr3_aa: CASSQGQGWGQETQYF
cdr3_nt: TGTGCCAGCAGCCAAGGACAGGGTTGGGGCCAAGAGACCCAGTACTTC

d_call: -
j_call: TRBJ2-7
clone_size: -
v_call: TRBV27
cdr3_aa: CASSLRSTGFDEQYF
cdr3_nt: TGTGCCAGCAGTTTACGGTCCACAGGGTTCGACGAGCAGTACTTC

d_call: TRBD2
j_call: TRBJ2-2
clone_size: -
v_call: TRBV6-5
cdr3_aa: CASSLRTSEGELFF
cdr3_nt: TGTGCCAGCAGTCTTAGGACTAGCGAGGGGGAGCTGTTTTTT

d_call: -
j_call: TRBJ1-4
clone_size: -
v_call: TRBV19
cdr3_aa: CASSMRETLFF
cdr3_nt: TGTGCCAGTAGTATGCGGGAGACTCTGTTTTTT

d_call: TRBD1
j_call: TRBJ1-5
clone_size: -
v_call: TRBV30
cdr3_aa: CAWSSGTGLHQPQHF
cdr3_nt: TGTGCCTGGAGTAGCGGGACAGGGTTACATCAGCCCCAGCATTTT

d_call: TRBD2
j_call: TRBJ2-3
clone_size: -
v_call: TRBV5-1
cdr3_aa: CASSLGLAEPTDTQYF
cdr3_nt: TGCGCCAGCAGCTTGGGCCTAGCGGAACCCACAGATACGCAGTATTTT